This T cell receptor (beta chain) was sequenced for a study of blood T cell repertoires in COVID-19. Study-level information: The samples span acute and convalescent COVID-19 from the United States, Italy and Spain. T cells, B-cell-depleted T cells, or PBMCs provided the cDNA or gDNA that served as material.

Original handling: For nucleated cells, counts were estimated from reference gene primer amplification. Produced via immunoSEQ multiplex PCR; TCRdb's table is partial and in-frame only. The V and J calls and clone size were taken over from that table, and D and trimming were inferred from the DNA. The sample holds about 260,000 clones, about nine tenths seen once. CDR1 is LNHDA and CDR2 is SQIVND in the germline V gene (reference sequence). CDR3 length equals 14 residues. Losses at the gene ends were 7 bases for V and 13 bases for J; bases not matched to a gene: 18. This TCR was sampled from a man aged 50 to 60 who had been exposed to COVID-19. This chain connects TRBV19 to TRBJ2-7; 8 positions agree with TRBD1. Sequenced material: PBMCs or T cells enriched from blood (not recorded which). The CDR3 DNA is TGTGCCAGTAAGTCCCTTACCGCAGGGGGCCATAAATACTTC. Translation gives CASKSLTAGGHKYF.